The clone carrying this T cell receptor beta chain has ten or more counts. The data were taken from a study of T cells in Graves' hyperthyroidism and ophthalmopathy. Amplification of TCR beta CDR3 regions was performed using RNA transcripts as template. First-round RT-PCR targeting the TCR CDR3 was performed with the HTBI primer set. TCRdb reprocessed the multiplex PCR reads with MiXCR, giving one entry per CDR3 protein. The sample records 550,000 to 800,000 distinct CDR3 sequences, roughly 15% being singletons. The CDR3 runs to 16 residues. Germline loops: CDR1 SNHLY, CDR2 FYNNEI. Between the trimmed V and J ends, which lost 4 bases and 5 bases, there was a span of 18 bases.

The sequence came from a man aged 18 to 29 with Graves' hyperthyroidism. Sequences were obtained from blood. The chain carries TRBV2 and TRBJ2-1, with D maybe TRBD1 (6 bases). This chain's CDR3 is CASSGQDKGDNNEQFF. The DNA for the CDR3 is TGTGCCAGCAGTGGGCAGGACAAGGGGGATAACAATGAGCAGTTCTTC.